A single T cell receptor beta chain is shown here with its context. It lacks a known antigen. It has no much larger one-base neighbor in the sample; base qualities were not kept. The data originate from a study of T cell responses to AZD1222 COVID-19 vaccine listed by TCRdb under 2021. With regard to the full study: AZD1222 recipients given second doses at about 4 weeks or at about 12 weeks were pooled, since spike-specific TCR depth and breadth were not found to differ between the two schedules. Trial participants were enrolled by age into subgroups of 18-55, 56-69 and 70-plus years, and 148, 28 and 57 TCR-sequenced participants, respectively, were included in these subgroups. TCR sequencing was performed for roughly 250 trial participants, of whom 200 to 220 were given two doses of AZD1222 and some 25 were given two doses of MenACWY control vaccine. General findings and caveats noted by the study authors: Participants were mostly white British, with more females than males. The authors suggested clonal diversity may have been underestimated. A significant rise in spike-specific TCR breadth and depth was observed after two AZD1222 doses relative to day 0 and relative to MenACWY recipients. Conclusions about previously exposed vaccinees were limited because only a handful of AZD1222 recipients were SARS-CoV-2 seropositive at baseline. The 56-69-year group was small, and its depth increase did not reach significance, likely because of low power. Epitopes outside the regions mutated in the B.1.351 and B.1.1.7 variants were reportedly recognized by nearly half of the unique spike-specific TCRs. The vaccine-associated CD4 TCRs covered the entire spike protein, and the dominant responses fell in regions 160-218 and 743-854. No day 14 peak-response samples were available, so repertoires were characterized only after the peak T cell response.

The CDR3 regions of human TCRbeta chains were analyzed by immunosequencing. The authors' pipeline ran thus. TCRs in the repertoires were matched against a reference library of SARS-CoV-2-specific TCRs that had been generated with the MIRA antigen-specificity platform. Breadth was defined as the fraction of unique TCRs that were SARS-CoV-2-associated. Depth was defined as the fraction of total T cells that were SARS-CoV-2-associated. Using the MIRA data, each spike-specific TCR was mapped to the spike region that the TCR reacts to and placed in a CD4 or CD8 class. Log10-transformed breadth and depth values were compared by one-way ANOVA with Sidak's multiple comparisons tests. TCRdb retrieved this table from immuneACCESS and kept in-frame rearrangements only. Not all clones are present; in checked studies, unresolved V genes account for under half, and no reason is known for the remainder. The V and J calls and clone size come from that table; D and trimming were worked out from the DNA. This sample is represented by 120,000 to 150,000 clones; more than 70% of them were singletons. The top ten clones comprise roughly 16% of the sample.

Per the germline V gene, KGHDR is the CDR1 and SFDVKD is the CDR2. V lost 3 bases and J lost 6 bases; the stretch between them is 7 bases long. From the cysteine up to the phenylalanine, the CDR3 has a length of 12 residues. Left in the record is the CDR3 DNA by itself, 36 bases read in frame from the first base. The time point label, read with the paper, signifies: baseline before first vaccination. Vaccinee samples came from UK trials COV001 and COV002, including a single-blind randomized controlled phase 2/3 trial of AZD1222 (ChAdOx1 nCoV-19) in healthy adults. Trial participant PBMC samples were collected at day 0 and day 28 after the second dose for TCRbeta chain sequencing.

This TCR was sampled from an adult in good health. Sequencing was performed on peripheral blood, taken on day 0 of AZD1222 vaccination. Rearrangement joined TRBV24-1 to TRBJ1-1; too little of a D gene remains to name it. The CDR3 has the sequence CATSDDWAEAFF. In nucleotide form, the sequence is TGTGCCACCAGTGATGACTGGGCTGAAGCTTTCTTT.